The rows below give T cell receptor beta chains drawn from one sample of a study of T cell changes during pregnancy in multiple sclerosis. TCRdb keeps only in-frame clones here, not all; method: immunoSEQ multiplex PCR. Here the sample spans 45,000 to 70,000 clones, roughly 90% being singletons. This sample comprised peripheral blood, obtained in the third trimester of pregnancy. The receptors originated from a female donor in good health, enrolled as a control in a pregnancy study. CDR3s include the opening cysteine and the closing phenylalanine or tryptophan. The order of the fields is clone size, V gene, D gene, J gene, CDR3 DNA, CDR3 protein. The D gene is left open where the match is weak. Rows give clone size only sometimes, using once, few, many, or a class for an expanded clone.

-	TRBV5-8	-	TRBJ2-7	TGTGCCAGCTGGACAGCCGTTACCTACGAGCAGTACTTC	CASWTAVTYEQYF
-	TRBV25-1	TRBD1	TRBJ1-1	TGTGCCAGCAGTGAACGGGACAGGGTGAGAACTGAAGCTTTCTTT	CASSERDRVRTEAFF
-	TRBV19	TRBD2	TRBJ2-1	TGTGCCAGTAGTATTAGCGGGGGGCCCTACAATGAGCAGTTCTTC	CASSISGGPYNEQFF
-	TRBV7-9	-	TRBJ2-1	TGTGCCAGCAGCTTAAATAAATGGACTCGCATCGATGAGCAGTTCTTC	CASSLNKWTRIDEQFF
-	TRBV19	TRBD1	TRBJ1-1	TGTGCCAGTAGTATTATCGGGCCAGGGGGCGTGAGGAACACTGAAGCTTTCTTT	CASSIIGPGGVRNTEAFF
once	TRBV9	-	TRBJ1-6	TGTGCCAGCAGCGTTGGGGGAGCCCGGGGGAATTCACCCCTCCACTTT	CASSVGGARGNSPLHF
-	TRBV10-2	TRBD1	TRBJ1-2	TGCGCCAGCAGGGACAGGGGCCCACGGAGTGGCTACACCTTC	CASRDRGPRSGYTF
-	TRBV9	-	TRBJ1-4	TGTGCCAGCAGCGTAGGACTCGATTTTTTAACCAATGAAAAACTGTTTTTT	CASSVGLDFLTNEKLFF
-	TRBV6-5	-	TRBJ1-3	TGTGCCAGCAGTTACTCAGGGGTCTCTGGAAACACCATATATTTT	CASSYSGVSGNTIYF
-	TRBV7-2	-	TRBJ2-7	TGTGCCAGCAGCTTAGAAATCGGCAGGGCACTCTACGAGCAGTACTTC	CASSLEIGRALYEQYF